Following are 21 T cell receptor beta chains from one sample sequenced in a study of T cell repertoires in cytomegalovirus infection. Each CDR3 protein gets one entry after TCRdb re-called the reads with MiXCR. The profile shows some 920,000 distinct CDR3 sequences, roughly 31% of them singletons. Antigen specificity for these receptors is unknown. The sequencing used cultured CD8+ T cells from PBMCs, collected from culture after CMV antigen stimulation. Receptor source: a human donor in good health (CMV status not recorded). Some clones in this sample may be carry-over from other donors' samples.

At least ten counts were recorded for this clonotype. This chain links TRBV6-5 with TRBJ1-2, with 7 bases matching TRBD1. There are 15 residues in the CDR3. Germline CDR1 reads MNHEY; CDR2 reads SVGAGI. The V gene end was trimmed by 4 bases and the J gene end by 4 bases; junction bases not matched to a gene: 9. The CDR3 region has the DNA TGTGCCAGCAGTTCCTCAGGGGGAATATTCTATGGCTACACCTTC. This gives the protein CASSSSGGIFYGYTF.

Only a few counts were recorded for this clonotype. The genes are TRBV28 and TRBJ2-7; 10 bases match TRBD2. The CDR3 has 14 amino acids. Per the germline V gene, CDR1 is MDHEN and CDR2 is SYDVKM. Trimming at V came to 4 bases and at J to 5 bases, leaving 5 bases not matched to a gene. The DNA for the CDR3 is TGTGCCAGCAGTTACTGGGGGACTAGCGACGAGCAGTACGTC. Translating it yields CASSYWGTSDEQYV.

The CDR3 loop reads CASSSRGRAETQYF. The CDR3 coding sequence is TGTGCCAGCAGTTCTAGGGGCAGGGCTGAGACCCAGTACTTC. J is TRBJ2-5 and V is TRBV27; a weak D match, TRBD1 (5 bases). The CDR3 is 14 amino acids. V was pared by 4 bases and J by 5 bases, with 14 bases between. CDR1 MNHEY and CDR2 SMNVEV come from the germline V gene (reference sequence).

This rearrangement joins TRBV5-1 to TRBJ2-3; perhaps D is TRBD1 or TRBD2 (5 bases each). V shed 3 bases and J shed 2 bases, with 13 bases lying between them. The CDR3 extends over 15 amino acids. Germline CDR1 SGHRS, CDR2 YFSETQ. CDR3 sequence reads: CASSSSQGDTDTQYF. The CDR3 nucleotides read TGCGCCAGCAGCTCTAGTCAGGGAGACACAGATACGCAGTATTTT.

This clonotype was seen many times. The V call is TRBV7-8, the J call TRBJ2-2; D tentatively fits TRBD1 or TRBD2 (7 bases each). The CDR3 has 15 amino acids. The V gene's germline CDR1 is SGHVS and CDR2 FQNEAQ. V was shortened by 0 bases and J by 4 bases, with 9 bases between the two germline ends. The CDR3 DNA sequence: TGTGCCAGCAGCTTAGCCAGGGGGGGCACCGGGGAGCTGTTTTTT. Residues: CASSLARGGTGELFF. Looking up the rest from reference TRBV7-8 and TRBJ2-2 gives the full variable domain: GAGVSQSPRYKVAKRGQDVALRCDPISGHVSLFWYQQALGQGPEFLTYFQNEAQLDKSGLPSDRFFAERPEGSVSTLKIQRTQQEDSAVYLCASSLARGGTGELFFGEGSRLTVL.

This clonotype was seen more than once but under ten times. The gene calls are TRBV5-1 and TRBJ2-7, with 11 bases lining up with TRBD2. Germline V CDR1 and CDR2: SGHRS, YFSETQ. V was pared by 4 bases and J by 3 bases, with 6 bases of the junction left unmatched. The CDR3 totals 15 residues. The CDR3 nucleotides read TGCGCCAGCAGCGGACCTAGCGGGGGGCACTACGAGCAGTACTTC. Encoded protein: CASSGPSGGHYEQYF.

The gene calls are TRBV7-9 and TRBJ2-7; the match to TRBD1 covers 7 bases. The CDR3 runs 14 residues. From germline, CDR1 is SEHNR and CDR2 FQNEAQ (reference sequence). With V trimmed by 5 bases and J by 3 bases, 7 bases remained unmatched. For the CDR3, the DNA is TGTGCCAGCAGCACTTCCGGGACAGACTACGAGCAGTACTTC. Residues: CASSTSGTDYEQYF.

This chain connects TRBV11-2 to TRBJ2-1, with a possible D match to TRBD2 (5 bases). The CDR3 contains 15 residues. V was trimmed by 4 bases and J by 0 bases, leaving 10 bases between them. Germline loops: CDR1 SGHAT, CDR2 FQNNGV. The CDR3 DNA follows: TGTGCCAGCAGCTACGACCTAGCCTCCTACAATGAGCAGTTCTTC. Its translation: CASSYDLASYNEQFF. The full variable domain, in which reference TRBV11-2 and TRBJ2-1 provide the parts outside the CDR3, is EAGVAQSPRYKIIEKRQSVAFWCNPISGHATLYWYQQILGQGPKLLIQFQNNGVVDDSQLPKDRFSAERLKGVDSTLKIQPAKLEDSAVYLCASSYDLASYNEQFFGPGTRLTVL.

The chain has TRBV7-6 and TRBJ2-1, with TRBD2 matching 9 bases. CDR1 is SGHVS, CDR2 FNYEAQ, per germline. V gave up 4 bases and J gave up 0 bases; unmatched junction bases: 4. There are 16 residues in the CDR3. The CDR3 sequence is CASSSSSGSSYNEQFF. The DNA for the CDR3 is TGTGCCAGCAGCTCTAGTAGCGGGAGCTCCTACAATGAGCAGTTCTTC.

This clonotype has only a few counts. The chain uses TRBV4-3 and TRBJ2-4; 12 bases agree with TRBD2. CDR3 length: 17 residues. The germline CDR1 and CDR2 sequences are LGHNA and YSLEER. Trimming at V came to 0 bases and at J to 6 bases, leaving 6 bases not matched to a gene. The CDR3 nucleotides are TGCGCCAGCAGCCAAGAAAGACTAGCGGGGGCGGGAAACATTCAGTACTTC. Amino acid sequence: CASSQERLAGAGNIQYF.

Worth noting for this clonotype: The germline gene is not matched at one end of the junction; a read error may be the cause. J is TRBJ2-1 and V is TRBV12-3 or TRBV12-4; the match to TRBD1 covers 11 bases. CDR3 length equals 18 residues. CDR3 in DNA: TGTGCCAGCAGCAGTGGACAGGGGGCCTCAGGTTACGGCAATGAGCGGTTCTTC. Translated, it gives CASSSGQGASGYGNERFF.

This clonotype showed up many times. V usage is TRBV6-5 and J usage is TRBJ1-2, with 7 nucleotides matching TRBD1. The germline CDR1 and CDR2 sequences are MNHEY and SVGAGI. The V segment lost 3 bases and the J segment 3 bases; nucleotides outside the gene matches: 7. There are 15 residues in the CDR3. The CDR3 DNA sequence: TGTGCCAGCAGTTATCGATACAGGGGAGACTATGGCTACACCTTC. Protein: CASSYRYRGDYGYTF.

V is TRBV7-9 and J is TRBJ2-6; D is unresolved. Germline V gives CDR1 SEHNR, CDR2 FQNEAQ (reference sequence). Trimming cost V 11 bases and J 0 bases, with 5 bases left between them. The CDR3 has 12 amino acids. This CDR3 is CARISGANVLTF. As DNA, the CDR3 is TGTGCCCGAATCTCTGGGGCCAACGTCCTGACTTTC.

A remark on this clonotype: This may be a read error, as it is one base from a much larger clone. V and J are TRBV25-1 and TRBJ2-5; 11 bases fit TRBD2. This CDR3 has 17 residues. Germline values: CDR1 MGHDK, CDR2 SYGVNS. The CDR3 here is CVSSQKGASGGFETQYF. CDR3 sequence (DNA): TGTGTCAGCAGTCAGAAAGGGGCTAGCGGGGGGTTCGAGACCCAGTACTTC.

This clonotype was seen a few times. This chain uses TRBV6-6 with TRBJ2-1; D is unclear. CDR1 is MNHNY and CDR2 is SVGAGI in the germline V gene (reference sequence). The ends were cut back, 7 bases at V and 9 bases at J, with 13 bases in the middle. The CDR3 runs to 12 residues. The CDR3 DNA is TGTGCCAGCATCATTGCAGGCTTTGAGCAGTTCTTC. It specifies CASIIAGFEQFF.

The chain has TRBV5-5 and TRBJ1-4; D remains ambiguous. CDR1 is SGHKS and CDR2 is YYEKEE in the germline V gene (reference sequence). V gave up 0 bases and J gave up 5 bases, with 14 bases separating them. The CDR3 consists of 16 residues. In DNA, the CDR3 is TGTGCCAGCAGCTTGGTCCTAGGACGGCTAAATGAAAAACTGTTTTTT. Translating it yields CASSLVLGRLNEKLFF.

The chain links TRBV2 to TRBJ2-5; 7 nucleotides align to TRBD2. CDR3 length: 13 amino acids. V dropped 3 bases and J dropped 5; count of bases not matched to a gene: 3. Germline lookup yields CDR1 SNHLY and CDR2 FYNNEI. The CDR3 reads CASSDGGYETQYF. CDR3 coding DNA: TGTGCCAGCAGTGACGGGGGGTACGAGACCCAGTACTTC.

The chain links TRBV12-3 or TRBV12-4 to TRBJ1-1; D ambiguous. The CDR3 has 12 residues. Trimming removed 10 bases from V and 4 bases from J, with 13 bases in between. The CDR3 reads CATRMSGTEAFF. CDR3 nucleotide sequence: TGTGCCACCCGCATGTCGGGCACTGAAGCTTTCTTT.

Turning to this clonotype: Mismatch with germline at one junction end may stem from a read error. The chain uses TRBV12-3 or TRBV12-4 and TRBJ2-1; D remains ambiguous. This CDR3 is built from 14 residues. The CDR3 spells CANSLTVTYNEQFF. Here the CDR3 DNA reads TGTGCCAACAGTTTAACGGTCACCTACAATGAGCAGTTCTTC.

This clonotype came up many times. CDR3 sequence: CASSLELGPPEGDQYF. Here the CDR3 DNA reads TGTGCCAGCAGCTTAGAATTGGGTCCCCCAGAAGGGGACCAGTACTTC. The chain uses TRBV7-8 and TRBJ2-5; D may be TRBD1 (5 bases). Trimming removed 1 base at V and 10 bases at J, with 22 bases between. The germline V gene encodes CDR1 SGHVS and CDR2 FQNEAQ. There are 16 residues in the CDR3.

V and J are TRBV7-8 and TRBJ2-7; 9 bases are a match to TRBD2. CDR3 length: 16 residues. Germline-derived CDR1 and CDR2 are SGHVS and FQNEAQ. Trimming at V came to 5 bases and at J to 2 bases, leaving 10 bases not matched to a gene. This CDR3 reads CASSPEETSGPYEQYV. The CDR3 nucleotides are TGTGCCAGCAGCCCAGAAGAGACTAGCGGCCCCTACGAGCAGTACGTC.